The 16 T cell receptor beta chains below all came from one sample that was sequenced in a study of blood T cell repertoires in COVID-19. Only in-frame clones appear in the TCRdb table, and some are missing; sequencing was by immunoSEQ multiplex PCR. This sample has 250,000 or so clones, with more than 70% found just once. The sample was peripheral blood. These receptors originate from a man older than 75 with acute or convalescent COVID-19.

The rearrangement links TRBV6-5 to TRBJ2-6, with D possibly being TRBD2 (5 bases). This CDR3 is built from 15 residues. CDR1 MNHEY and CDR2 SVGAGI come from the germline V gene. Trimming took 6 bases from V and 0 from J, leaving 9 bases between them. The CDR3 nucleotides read TGTGCCAGCAGGAGGGAGAGCTCTGGGGCCAACGTCCTGACTTTC. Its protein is CASRRESSGANVLTF.

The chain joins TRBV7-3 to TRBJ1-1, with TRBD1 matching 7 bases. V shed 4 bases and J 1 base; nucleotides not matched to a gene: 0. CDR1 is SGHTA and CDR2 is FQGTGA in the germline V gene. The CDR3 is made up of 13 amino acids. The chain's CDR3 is CASSWTGNTEAFF. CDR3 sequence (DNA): TGTGCCAGCAGCTGGACAGGGAACACTGAAGCTTTCTTT.

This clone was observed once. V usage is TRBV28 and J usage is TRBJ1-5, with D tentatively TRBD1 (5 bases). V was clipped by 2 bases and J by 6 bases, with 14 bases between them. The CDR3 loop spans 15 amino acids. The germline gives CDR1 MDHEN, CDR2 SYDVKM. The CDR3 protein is CASSLLDQGSQPQHF. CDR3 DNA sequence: TGTGCCAGCAGTTTACTCGACCAGGGTAGTCAGCCCCAGCATTTT.

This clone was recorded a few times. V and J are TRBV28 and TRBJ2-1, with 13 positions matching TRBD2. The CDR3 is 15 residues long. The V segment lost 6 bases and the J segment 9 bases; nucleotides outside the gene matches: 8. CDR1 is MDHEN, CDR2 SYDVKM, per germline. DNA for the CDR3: TGTGCCAGCAGACTAGCGGGAGGGCCTCAGAGTGAGCAGTTCTTC. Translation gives CASRLAGGPQSEQFF.

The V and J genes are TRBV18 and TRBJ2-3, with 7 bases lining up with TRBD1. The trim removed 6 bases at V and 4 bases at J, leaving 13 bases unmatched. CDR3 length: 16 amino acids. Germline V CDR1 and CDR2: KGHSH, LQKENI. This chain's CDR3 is CASSLNIQGLADTQYF. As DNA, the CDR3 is TGTGCCAGCTCCCTAAATATACAGGGGTTGGCAGATACGCAGTATTTT.

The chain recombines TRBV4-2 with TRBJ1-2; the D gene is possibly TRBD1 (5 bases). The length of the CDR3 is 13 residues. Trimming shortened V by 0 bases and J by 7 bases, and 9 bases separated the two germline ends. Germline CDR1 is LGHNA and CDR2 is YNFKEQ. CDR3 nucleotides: TGTGCCAGCAGCCAAGAGCACAGGAGTGGCTACACCTTC. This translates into CASSQEHRSGYTF.

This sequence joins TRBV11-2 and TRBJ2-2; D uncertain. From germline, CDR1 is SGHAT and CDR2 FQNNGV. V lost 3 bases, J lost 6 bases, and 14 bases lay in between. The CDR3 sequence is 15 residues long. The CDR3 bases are TGTGCCAGCAGCTTTGAGATTGCACGGTCCGGGGAGCTGTTTTTT. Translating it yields CASSFEIARSGELFF.

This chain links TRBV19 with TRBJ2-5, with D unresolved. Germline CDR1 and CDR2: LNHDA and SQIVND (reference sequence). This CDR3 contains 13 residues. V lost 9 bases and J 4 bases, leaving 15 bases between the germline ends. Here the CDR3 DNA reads TGTGCCAGCCAAGAGGCAGCTCGAGAGACCCAGTACTTC. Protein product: CASQEAARETQYF.

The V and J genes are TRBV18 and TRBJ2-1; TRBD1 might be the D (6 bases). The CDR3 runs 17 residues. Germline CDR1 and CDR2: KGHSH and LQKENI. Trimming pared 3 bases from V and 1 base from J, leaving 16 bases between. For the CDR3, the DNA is TGTGCCAGCTCACCTTCTATGACAGGTACTTCCTACAATGAGCAGTTCTTC. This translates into CASSPSMTGTSYNEQFF.

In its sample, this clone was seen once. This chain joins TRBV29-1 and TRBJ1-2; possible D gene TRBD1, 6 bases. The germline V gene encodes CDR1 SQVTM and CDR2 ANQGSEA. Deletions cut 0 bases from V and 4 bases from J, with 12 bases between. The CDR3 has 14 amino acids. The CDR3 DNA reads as TGCAGCGTTGAAGAGGGGGCCAGGGTCTATGGCTACACCTTC. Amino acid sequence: CSVEEGARVYGYTF. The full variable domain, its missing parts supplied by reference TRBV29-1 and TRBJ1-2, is SAVISQKPSRDICQRGTSLTIQCQVDSQVTMMFWYRQQPGQSLTLIATANQGSEATYESGFVIDKFPISRPNLTFSTLTVSNMSPEDSSIYLCSVEEGARVYGYTFGSGTRLTVV.

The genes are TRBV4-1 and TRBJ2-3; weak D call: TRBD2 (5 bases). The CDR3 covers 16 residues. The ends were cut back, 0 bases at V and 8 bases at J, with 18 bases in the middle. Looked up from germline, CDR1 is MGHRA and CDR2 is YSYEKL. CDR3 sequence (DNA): TGCGCCAGCAGCCAAGATTCGCGGCGGGTACTGGGTACGCAGTATTTT. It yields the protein CASSQDSRRVLGTQYF.

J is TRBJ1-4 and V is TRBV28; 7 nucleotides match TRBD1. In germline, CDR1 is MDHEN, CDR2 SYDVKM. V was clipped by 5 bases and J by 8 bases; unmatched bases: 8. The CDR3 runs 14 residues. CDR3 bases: TGTGCCAGCAGTATTAGGGGGCGCGGGGAAAAACTGTTTTTT. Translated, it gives CASSIRGRGEKLFF.

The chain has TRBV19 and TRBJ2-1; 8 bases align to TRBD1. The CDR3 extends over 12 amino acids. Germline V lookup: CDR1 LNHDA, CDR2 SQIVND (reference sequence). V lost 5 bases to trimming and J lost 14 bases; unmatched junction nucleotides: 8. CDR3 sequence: CASSPRTGWEFF. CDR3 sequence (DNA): TGTGCCAGTAGTCCCCGGACAGGGTGGGAGTTCTTC.

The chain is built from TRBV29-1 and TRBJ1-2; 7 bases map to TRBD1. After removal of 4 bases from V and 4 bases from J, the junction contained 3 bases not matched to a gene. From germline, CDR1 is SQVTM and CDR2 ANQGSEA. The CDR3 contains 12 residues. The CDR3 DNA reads TGCAGCGTTGCTGAGGGGGCCTATGGCTACACCTTC. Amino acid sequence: CSVAEGAYGYTF.

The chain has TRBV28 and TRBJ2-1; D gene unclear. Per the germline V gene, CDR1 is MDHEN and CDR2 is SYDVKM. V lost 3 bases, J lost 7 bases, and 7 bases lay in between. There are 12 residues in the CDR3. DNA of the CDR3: TGTGCCAGCAGTTTCAACCGGAATGAGCAGTTCTTC. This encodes CASSFNRNEQFF.

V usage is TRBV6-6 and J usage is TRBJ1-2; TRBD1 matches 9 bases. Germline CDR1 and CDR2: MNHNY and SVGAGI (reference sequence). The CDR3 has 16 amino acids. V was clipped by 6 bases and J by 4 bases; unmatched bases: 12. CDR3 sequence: CASSRTGVGLIYGYTF. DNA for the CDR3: TGTGCCAGCAGCAGGACAGGGGTTGGGTTGATCTATGGCTACACCTTC.